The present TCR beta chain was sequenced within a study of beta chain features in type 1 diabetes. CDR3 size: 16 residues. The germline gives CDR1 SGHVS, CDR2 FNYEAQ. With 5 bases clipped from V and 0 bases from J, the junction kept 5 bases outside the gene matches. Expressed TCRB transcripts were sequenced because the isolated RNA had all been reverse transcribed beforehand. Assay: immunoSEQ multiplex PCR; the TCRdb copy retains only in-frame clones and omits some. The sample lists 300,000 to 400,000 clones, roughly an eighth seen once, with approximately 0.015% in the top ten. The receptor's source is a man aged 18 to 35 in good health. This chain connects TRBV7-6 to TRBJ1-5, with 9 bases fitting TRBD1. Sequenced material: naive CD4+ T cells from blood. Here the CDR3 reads CASSKGQGISNQPQHF. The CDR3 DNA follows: TGTGCCAGCAGCAAAGGACAGGGGATTAGCAATCAGCCCCAGCATTTT.